These 16 T cell receptor beta chains were sequenced from one sample in a study of blood T cell repertoires in COVID-19. Some clones are missing from TCRdb's copy, which holds only in-frame ones; the method was immunoSEQ multiplex PCR. The sample gives 200,000 to 250,000 clones, 75% to 90% of which show up once; roughly 3.7% is in the top ten. Sequencing used PBMCs or T cells enriched from blood (not recorded which). Source of these receptors: a woman in her twenties or thirties who had been exposed to COVID-19.

The chain carries TRBV30 and TRBJ2-7; TRBD1 matches 7 bases. Trimming cost V 5 bases and J 2 bases; bases outside gene matches: 3. The CDR3 runs to 12 residues. Germline V gives CDR1 GTSNPN, CDR2 SVGIG (reference sequence). The CDR3 DNA reads as TGTGCCTGGGGGGACAGCCCCTACGAGCAGTACTTC. Translation gives CAWGDSPYEQYF. The whole variable domain, remainder taken from reference TRBV30 and TRBJ2-7, is SQTIHQWPATLVQPVGSPLSLECTVEGTSNPNLYWYRQAAGRGLQLLFYSVGIGQISSEVPQNLSASRPQDRQFILSSKKLLLSDSGFYLCAWGDSPYEQYFGPGTRLTVT.

The rearrangement uses TRBV29-1 and TRBJ1-3; D ambiguous. The V and J ends lost 3 bases and 0 bases respectively, with 21 bases between them. Germline V gives CDR1 SQVTM, CDR2 ANQGSEA. This CDR3 is built from 18 residues. The CDR3 is CSVDRWRARDLSGNTIYF. The CDR3, as DNA: TGCAGCGTTGATAGGTGGCGGGCCCGCGACCTCTCTGGAAACACCATATATTTT.

In its sample, this clone ranks as medium-sized (0.01 to 0.1%). V usage is TRBV6-5 and J usage is TRBJ1-6; D call uncertain. V lost 7 bases and J lost 11, with 12 bases in between. CDR1 is MNHEY and CDR2 is SVGAGI in the germline V gene. The CDR3 totals 12 residues. DNA for the CDR3: TGTGCCAGCATGATTTCCGGGACACCCCTCCACTTT. Translated, it gives CASMISGTPLHF.

This clone was seen only once. This sequence joins TRBV18 and TRBJ1-1; no firm D call. The CDR3 totals 14 residues. From germline, CDR1 is KGHSH and CDR2 LQKENI. V was clipped by 2 bases and J by 1 base, with 8 bases between them. This chain's CDR3 is CASSPELSNTEAFF. In DNA, the CDR3 is TGTGCCAGCTCACCAGAGCTGTCGAACACTGAAGCTTTCTTT.

The sample holds one count of this clone. V is TRBV10-3 and J is TRBJ2-7; 10 bases align to TRBD1. Trimming took 4 bases from V and 0 from J; bases not matched to a gene: 6. Germline V gene data show CDR1 as ENHRY and CDR2 as SYGVKD. The CDR3 runs 16 residues. The CDR3 DNA sequence: TGTGCCATCAGTGGGGACAGGGGACCCCGCTCCTACGAGCAGTACTTC. Translated, it gives CAISGDRGPRSYEQYF.

The V and J genes are TRBV6-2 or TRBV6-3 and TRBJ2-3, with 8 positions matching TRBD1. CDR1 is MNHEY, CDR2 SVGEGT, per germline. Germline trimming cut 2 bases from V and 2 bases from J; bases unmatched to any gene: 12. CDR3 length: 18 residues. The CDR3: CASSYPRPGTGITDTQYF. The CDR3 DNA reads TGTGCCAGCAGTTACCCGAGGCCCGGGACAGGAATCACAGATACGCAGTATTTT.

This chain links TRBV9 with TRBJ2-5; TRBD2 aligns across 9 bases. Germline V gene lookup returns CDR1 SGDLS and CDR2 YYNGEE. The V segment lost 7 bases and the J segment 5 bases; nucleotides outside the gene matches: 9. This CDR3 comprises 14 residues. The CDR3 is CASSLAGVGETQYF. CDR3 bases: TGTGCCAGCTCGTTAGCGGGAGTAGGGGAGACCCAGTACTTC.

The CDR3 bases are TGTGCCAGCAGTGAACTAGCGAACACAGATACGCAGTATTTT. Translating gives CASSELANTDTQYF. The V and J genes are TRBV6-4 and TRBJ2-3; 7 bases agree with TRBD2. Germline CDR1 is MRHNA and CDR2 is SNTAGT. J was trimmed by 2 bases and V by 3 bases; bases with no gene match: 2. This CDR3 comprises 14 residues.

The sample holds a few counts of this clone. The DNA for the CDR3 is TGTGCCACCAGCAGAATGGGGCAGGTCAGCACAGATACGCAGTATTTT. Translating gives CATSRMGQVSTDTQYF. The chain combines TRBV15 with TRBJ2-3, with TRBD1 as a possible D gene (5 bases). Germline V CDR1 and CDR2: LNHNV, YYDKDF (reference sequence). CDR3 length: 16 residues. The ends were cut back, 2 bases at V and 0 bases at J, with 12 bases in the middle.

The CDR3 region is CASSPGGRVDSPLHF. CDR3 sequence (DNA): TGTGCCAGCAGCCCCGGGGGGAGAGTTGATTCACCCCTCCACTTT. This chain links TRBV5-4 with TRBJ1-6; possibly TRBD1 for D (5 bases). The CDR3 loop spans 15 amino acids. The germline V gene encodes CDR1 SGHNT and CDR2 YYREEE (reference sequence). Trimming left V 4 bases short and J 8 bases short, with 16 bases between.

The chain couples TRBV30 to TRBJ2-1; tentative D call: TRBD2 (5 bases). Germline V gene data show CDR1 as GTSNPN and CDR2 as SVGIG (reference sequence). The CDR3 consists of 15 residues. V lost 5 bases to trimming and J lost 4 bases, with 18 bases between them. CDR3 region: CAWASGLSYYNEQFF. The CDR3 DNA follows: TGTGCCTGGGCTTCTGGACTTTCCTATTACAATGAGCAGTTCTTC. Full variable domain (remainder filled in from reference TRBV30 and TRBJ2-1): SQTIHQWPATLVQPVGSPLSLECTVEGTSNPNLYWYRQAAGRGLQLLFYSVGIGQISSEVPQNLSASRPQDRQFILSSKKLLLSDSGFYLCAWASGLSYYNEQFFGPGTRLTVL.

This clone was seen only once. The chain has TRBV5-1 and TRBJ2-7; D might be TRBD2 (6 bases). Trimming left V 4 bases short and J 1 base short, with 9 bases between. The CDR3 extends over 13 amino acids. In germline, CDR1 is SGHRS, CDR2 YFSETQ. The CDR3: CASSGGGSYEQYF. CDR3 sequence (DNA): TGCGCCAGCAGCGGAGGAGGGTCCTACGAGCAGTACTTC.

This clone was found a few times. The chain employs TRBV5-1 and TRBJ1-2; the match to TRBD1 covers 7 bases. Germline CDR1 is SGHRS and CDR2 is YFSETQ. The CDR3 runs to 13 residues. Germline trimming cut 4 bases from V and 6 bases from J; bases unmatched to any gene: 6. CDR3 coding DNA: TGCGCCAGCAGCCTTGACAGGGTGGATGGCTACACCTTC. It specifies CASSLDRVDGYTF.

The chain joins TRBV2 to TRBJ2-5, with 8 bases that match TRBD1. The CDR3 is made up of 14 amino acids. Germline trimming cut 1 base from V and 4 bases from J; bases unmatched to any gene: 2. The germline V gene encodes CDR1 SNHLY and CDR2 FYNNEI. CDR3 DNA sequence: TGTGCCAGCAGTGAAGGGACAGGGATAGAGACCCAGTACTTC. It encodes CASSEGTGIETQYF.

The chain combines TRBV9 with TRBJ2-3, with D hard to call. The CDR3 length is 15 residues. V was pared by 4 bases and J by 5 bases, with 17 bases between. Germline V gene data show CDR1 as SGDLS and CDR2 as YYNGEE. The DNA for the CDR3 is TGTGCCAGCAGCCCCCTCCTAGTTACGGTAGATACGCAGTATTTT. Translated: CASSPLLVTVDTQYF.

Comment on this clone: The junction and the germline gene differ at one end; a read error may be behind it. V is TRBV7-7 and J is TRBJ1-3; 7 bases line up with TRBD1. This CDR3 contains 15 residues. The germline gives CDR1 SSHAT, CDR2 FNYEAQ (reference sequence). The CDR3 DNA follows: TGTGCTAGCAGCCCCGGGACAGCCTCTGGAAACACCATATATTTT. It codes for CASSPGTASGNTIYF. Using reference TRBV7-7 and TRBJ1-3 for the parts outside the CDR3, the full variable domain is GAGVSQSPRYKVTKRGQDVTLRCDPISSHATLYWYQQALGQGPEFLTYFNYEAQPDKSGLPSDRFSAERPEGSISTLTIQRTEQRDSAMYRCASSPGTASGNTIYFGEGSWLTVV.